This T cell receptor (beta chain) was sequenced in a study of cytomegalovirus exposure and HLA in healthy donors. Study results and caveats: Cytomegalovirus-associated status was assigned to 150 or so TCR beta chains. CMV serostatus was the sole immune exposure information available. The authors later found TCR association rates varying by HLA locus, with DRB1 most and HLA-C fewest.

PCR primers comprised 60 Vbeta and 13 Jbeta primers. TCRdb's table, derived via immunoSEQ multiplex PCR, lists solely in-frame clones and lacks some. Seen here are roughly 110,000 clones, 71% observed once, and the top ten hold 2.8%. With regard to this clone: Its specificity is unknown.

Unrecorded immune exposure was likely among donors, who were nominally healthy when sampled. The CDR3 has 17 amino acids. V was shortened by 2 bases and J by 5 bases, with 19 bases between the two germline ends. Germline assignment: CDR1 SEHNR and CDR2 FQNEAQ (reference sequence). The chain links TRBV7-9 to TRBJ2-1; a weak D match, TRBD2 (5 bases). This clonotype was obtained from a female donor in good health and CMV-seronegative. The sequencing input was PBMCs. CDR3 amino acids: CASSLNRLAERNNEQFF. The CDR3 DNA sequence: TGTGCCAGCAGCTTAAACCGGCTAGCAGAAAGGAACAATGAGCAGTTCTTC.